Listed below are T cell receptor beta chains from one sample, sequenced in a study of neurological immune-mediated disorders. In TCRdb, the 5' RACE reads were re-called with MiXCR into one record per CDR3 protein. The table lists roughly 65,000 distinct CDR3 sequences, under 5% of them singletons. The source material was PBMCs. These receptors were taken from a man aged 45-60 years with multiple sclerosis. CDR3s include the opening cysteine and the closing phenylalanine or tryptophan. D genes are given only for firm matches.

>-|TRBV4-1
CASSQTRAGSYNEQFF
>TRBD1|TRBV5-1
CASSLGDRVRIMNTEAFF
>-|TRBV20-1
CSVVLADSTDTQYF
>TRBD1|TRBV5-1
CASSLDRQGGTYEQYF
>-|TRBV19
CASSTRGTISPLHF
>-|TRBV6-5
CASRSDSYGYTF
>TRBD1|TRBV12-3/TRBV12-4
CASTTGVQETQYF
>TRBD1|TRBV20-1
CSAREGQGFYYGYTF
>TRBD1|TRBV7-2
CASSPGTGFGQPQHF
>-|TRBV5-1
CASSLTQEAYNEQFF
>TRBD1|TRBV20-1
CSARGQGASFGYTF
>TRBD2|TRBV29-1
CSGLSGGAPDTQYF
>-|TRBV20-1
CSARVVVRQFF
>-|TRBV18
CASSQAVNTEAFF
>TRBD1|TRBV7-3
CASSLNNRGIMSGTEAFF
>TRBD2|TRBV7-3
CASSPGGWSSGANVLTF
>-|TRBV7-2
CASSTDRDNEQFF
>TRBD1|TRBV12-3/TRBV12-4
CASRQLGQGAFETQYF